This TCR beta chain was observed in a study of tissue T cells after allogeneic stem cell transplantation. Germline V gene data show CDR1 as SNHLY and CDR2 as FYNGKV (reference sequence). With 1 base clipped from V and 4 bases from J, the junction kept 3 bases outside the gene matches. This CDR3 contains 14 residues. On this clone itself: The genes and germline here are from mouse. The observed sequence ends 1 residue before the CDR3 terminus, with the missing tail filled in from the germline J gene.

TCRdb's table, derived via immunoSEQ multiplex PCR, lists solely in-frame clones and lacks some. The data show about 2,900 clones, around two fifths seen once. The time point here: mouse harvest day 14 after allogeneic transplant. The graft held 10^6 splenic CD5+ T cells and 10^7 T-cell-depleted bone marrow cells. This sequence joins TRBV3 and TRBJ1-1, with 7 bases matching TRBD1. The sequence derives from a female BALB/c mouse given C57BL/6 T cells with graft-versus-host disease after an allogeneic hematopoietic cell transplant. The sample consisted of gut tissue. The CDR3 protein is CASSLDRGGTEVFF. CDR3 bases read: TGTGCCAGCAGCTTAGACAGGGGAGGCACAGAAGTCTTC.